This entry is about one T cell receptor beta chain. Its antigen is undetermined. The CDR3 is made up of 14 amino acids. Trimming took 3 bases from V and 2 from J, leaving 10 bases between them. Germline V gene lookup returns CDR1 LNHDA and CDR2 SQIVND (reference sequence). The record originates from a study of T cell responses to AZD1222 COVID-19 vaccine. Study-wide results and caveats: Females outnumbered males among donors, who were mostly white British; clonal diversity was possibly underestimated. Among vaccine-associated CD4 TCRs, coverage spanned spike, with dominance at 160-218 and 743-854.

Assay used: immunoSEQ multiplex PCR; TCRdb lists only in-frame clones, some missing. The data show some 130,000 clones, just over 85% seen once. The material was peripheral blood, obtained on day 0 of AZD1222 vaccination. The sequence was obtained from an adult in good health. The rearrangement links TRBV19 to TRBJ1-2; D remains unclear. The CDR3 here is CASSIATANYGYTF. The CDR3 bases are TGTGCCAGTAGTATCGCCACCGCGAACTATGGCTACACCTTC.